This TCR beta chain originates from a study of CXCR3-negative and CXCR3-positive naive CD8 T cells. Study results and caveats: Surface CD5 looked about the same in the naive subsets, so the authors worked out TCR strength from TRB CDR3 properties.

CDR3 size: 13 residues. Germline CDR1 and CDR2: SQVTM and ANQGSEA. 5' RACE that incorporated UMI labels was used to prepare the TRB cDNA libraries. TCRdb derives one entry per CDR3 protein from the 5' RACE reads, leaving out DNA. The data include 70,000 to 100,000 distinct CDR3 sequences; the top ten clones carry about 1%. Worth noting for this clonotype: Its antigen is as yet unknown.

The origin of this receptor is a human donor in good health. Some clones in this sample may be carry-over from other donors' samples. The sequencing input was naive CXCR3- CD8+ T cells from blood. Described subset: CD45RO-CCR7+CD27+CD95- naive CD8+ T cells lacking CXCR3 (TNR3-). This chain uses TRBV29-1 with TRBJ2-7. The CDR3 sequence: CSVVSGDFGERYF.